This TCR beta chain was retrieved from a study of OX40 agonist ivuxolimab in advanced cancers. Systemic immunosuppression or autoimmune disease history was grounds to exclude patients. The CDR3 totals 17 residues. V gave up 1 base and J gave up 8 bases, with 21 bases separating them. CDR1 and CDR2 from the germline V gene are SNHLY and FYNNEI. Clones were read by immunoSEQ multiplex PCR, and TCRdb kept only the in-frame ones, dropping some. The sample shows approximately 76,000 clones, 65% to 90% of them seen only once. This receptor was identified in an adult with an advanced solid tumor such as melanoma, head and neck, liver or kidney cancer. The chain has TRBV2 and TRBJ1-3; D unresolved. Sequenced material: CD4+ or CD8+ T cells sorted from blood, taken in a trial of the OX40 agonist ivuxolimab. The CDR3 DNA reads TGTGCCAGCAGTGAAGGACGCGGGAATATCATTCGGGACACCATATATTTT. Amino acids: CASSEGRGNIIRDTIYF.